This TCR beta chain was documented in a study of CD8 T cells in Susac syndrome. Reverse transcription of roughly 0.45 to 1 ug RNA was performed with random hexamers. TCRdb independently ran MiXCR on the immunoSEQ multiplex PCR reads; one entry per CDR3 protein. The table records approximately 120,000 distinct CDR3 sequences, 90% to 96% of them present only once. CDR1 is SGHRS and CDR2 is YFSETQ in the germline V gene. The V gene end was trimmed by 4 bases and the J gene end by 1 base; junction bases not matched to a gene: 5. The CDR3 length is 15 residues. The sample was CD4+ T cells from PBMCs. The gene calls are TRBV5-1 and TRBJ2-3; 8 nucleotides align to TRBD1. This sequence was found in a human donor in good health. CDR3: CASSPGGGRTDTQYF. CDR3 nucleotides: TGCGCCAGCAGCCCAGGGGGCGGTCGCACAGATACGCAGTATTTT.